Listed below are T cell receptor beta chains from one sample, sequenced in a study of blood T cells in healthy people across ages. TCRdb used MiXCR to reprocess the 5' RACE reads, holding one entry per CDR3 protein. The sample lists under 1 million distinct CDR3 sequences, about 42% seen once, with approximately 19% in the top ten. The sample consisted of blood. The origin of the receptors is a man aged 60 to 69 in good health. Each CDR3 is given with its conserved first and last residue. A D gene is named only where the DNA matches it firmly. A row's size may be missing; if present it is once, few, many or a size class.

d_gene,j_gene,abundance,v_gene,CDR3aa,CDR3nt
TRBD2,TRBJ2-4,.,TRBV11-2,CASSGGLAGGLYF,TGTGCCAGCAGCGGGGGACTAGCGGGGGGTTTGTACTTC
.,TRBJ2-1,.,TRBV2,CASRRLDNEQFF,TGTGCCAGCAGGCGACTGGACAATGAGCAGTTCTTC
TRBD1,TRBJ2-1,.,TRBV27,CASSFGGQAYNEQFF,TGTGCCAGCAGTTTTGGGGGACAGGCCTACAATGAGCAGTTCTTC
TRBD2,TRBJ2-1,.,TRBV4-3,CASSQDWISGGATGYNEQFF,TGCGCCAGCAGCCAAGATTGGATCAGCGGGGGGGCGACGGGATACAATGAGCAGTTCTTC
.,TRBJ2-3,once,TRBV5-8,CASSFMWVTDTQYF,TGTGCCAGCAGCTTTATGTGGGTAACAGATACGCAGTATTTT
.,TRBJ2-7,.,TRBV9,CASSLEQSHSYEQYF,TGTGCCAGCAGCCTTGAGCAGTCACACTCCTACGAGCAGTACTTC
.,TRBJ2-7,few,TRBV12-3/TRBV12-4,CASSLIQGILGYEQYF,TGTGCCAGCAGTTTAATCCAGGGTATCCTAGGGTACGAGCAGTACTTC
.,TRBJ1-2,once,TRBV20-1,CSAREPGQEGDGYTF,TGCAGTGCTAGAGAGCCCGGGCAGGAAGGAGATGGCTACACCTTC
.,TRBJ2-7,.,TRBV14,CASSRRTFPYEQYF,TGTGCCAGCAGCCGGAGGACATTCCCCTACGAGCAGTACTTC
.,TRBJ2-3,.,TRBV6-5,CASSYRQDRSTDTQYF,TGTGCCAGCAGTTACCGACAGGACCGAAGCACAGATACGCAGTATTTT
.,TRBJ2-1,.,TRBV5-1,CASEGGVHNEQFF,TGCGCCAGCGAGGGTGGAGTCCACAATGAGCAGTTCTTC
.,TRBJ2-7,few,TRBV13,CASSFDPGNEQYF,TGTGCCAGCAGCTTTGACCCAGGGAACGAGCAGTACTTC
.,TRBJ2-1,.,TRBV5-1,CASSPQAGLNNEQFF,TGCGCCAGCAGCCCGCAGGCAGGGCTAAACAATGAGCAGTTCTTC
.,TRBJ2-5,.,TRBV7-2,CASSLVWRDSPQETQYF,TGTGCCAGCAGCCTAGTGTGGCGGGACAGTCCACAAGAGACCCAGTACTTC
.,TRBJ2-1,.,TRBV4-1,CASRASRDDEQFF,TGCGCCAGCAGAGCTAGCCGGGACGATGAGCAGTTCTTC
.,TRBJ2-7,.,TRBV4-3,CASSQDSGREQYF,TGCGCCAGCAGCCAAGATTCAGGCCGGGAGCAGTACTTC
.,TRBJ2-1,few,TRBV6-6,CASSTPKGSYNEQFF,TGTGCCAGCAGTACCCCCAAGGGTAGCTACAATGAGCAGTTCTTC
TRBD1,TRBJ1-2,.,TRBV6-1,CASSRSDRAAYGYTF,TGTGCCAGCAGTAGGTCGGACAGGGCCGCCTATGGCTACACCTTC
TRBD1,TRBJ1-2,few,TRBV20-1,CSASLRRQGHGYTF,TGCAGTGCTAGTCTTCGAAGACAGGGGCATGGCTACACCTTC
TRBD1,TRBJ1-4,.,TRBV4-3,CASSHGRGGQLSEKLFF,TGCGCCAGCAGCCATGGGCGCGGGGGACAGCTCTCTGAAAAACTGTTTTTT
.,TRBJ2-6,many,TRBV29-1,CSVEDPGAGANVLTF,TGCAGCGTTGAAGATCCAGGGGCTGGGGCCAACGTCCTGACTTTC
TRBD2,TRBJ2-3,.,TRBV7-2,CASSLAQRGIDTQYF,TGTGCCAGCAGCTTAGCGCAGCGGGGGATAGATACGCAGTATTTT
TRBD1,TRBJ2-5,.,TRBV20-1,CSARESGTGHQETQYF,TGCAGTGCTAGAGAATCCGGGACAGGCCACCAAGAGACCCAGTACTTC
.,TRBJ2-1,.,TRBV5-6,CASSGGAPYNEQFF,TGTGCCAGCAGCGGGGGAGCCCCCTACAATGAGCAGTTCTTC
TRBD1,TRBJ1-2,few,TRBV7-2,CASSLAWGQLYGYTF,TGTGCCAGCAGCCTGGCCTGGGGACAGCTCTATGGCTACACCTTC
.,TRBJ2-1,.,TRBV11-2,CASSLKGGLGNEQFF,TGTGCCAGCAGCTTAAAGGGGGGGCTCGGTAATGAGCAGTTCTTC
.,TRBJ2-1,many,TRBV5-1,CASSAGQTYNEQFF,TGCGCCAGCAGCGCGGGACAAACGTACAATGAGCAGTTCTTC
.,TRBJ2-3,.,TRBV7-3,CASSRLPTDTQYF,TGTGCCAGCAGCCGACTTCCCACAGATACGCAGTATTTT
.,TRBJ1-4,once,TRBV29-1,CSVWDNEKLFF,TGCAGCGTTTGGGATAATGAAAAACTGTTTTTT